The rows below give T cell receptor beta chains drawn from one sample of a study of blood T cells in healthy people across ages. One entry per CDR3 protein, called by TCRdb with MiXCR from the 5' RACE reads. The table shows fewer than 2 million distinct CDR3 sequences, with 39% occurring only once. Sequenced: blood. The source is a human donor in good health. The CDR3 runs from the conserved cysteine through the conserved F or W. The D gene is left open where the match is weak. The size of a clone is reported for some rows only, either as once, few or many, or as a class for expanded clones.

v_gene: TRBV5-1
j_gene: TRBJ1-2
d_gene: -
len: 15
abundance: -
CDR3aa: CASSLSPNTNYGYTF
CDR3nt: TGCGCCAGCAGCTTGAGTCCTAACACGAATTATGGCTACACCTTC

v_gene: TRBV15
j_gene: TRBJ1-2
d_gene: -
len: 14
abundance: -
CDR3aa: CATSRDLSVDGYTF
CDR3nt: TGTGCCACCAGCAGAGATCTGTCGGTGGATGGCTACACCTTC

v_gene: TRBV7-8
j_gene: TRBJ2-3
d_gene: -
len: 17
abundance: -
CDR3aa: CASSRKRVGRNTDTQYF
CDR3nt: TGTGCCAGCAGCCGAAAGCGGGTCGGCAGGAACACAGATACGCAGTATTTT

v_gene: TRBV27
j_gene: TRBJ2-7
d_gene: -
len: 15
abundance: -
CDR3aa: CASSVLRTPLYEQYF
CDR3nt: TGTGCCAGCAGTGTGTTGAGGACCCCCTTATACGAGCAGTACTTC

v_gene: TRBV20-1
j_gene: TRBJ2-1
d_gene: -
len: 15
abundance: -
CDR3aa: CSARFDRLSYNEQFF
CDR3nt: TGCAGTGCTAGATTCGACAGGTTGTCCTACAATGAGCAGTTCTTC

v_gene: TRBV12-3/TRBV12-4
j_gene: TRBJ2-1
d_gene: -
len: 14
abundance: few
CDR3aa: CASSFSRTYNEQFF
CDR3nt: TGTGCCAGCAGTTTTTCTAGGACCTACAATGAGCAGTTCTTC

v_gene: TRBV9
j_gene: TRBJ2-3
d_gene: -
len: 21
abundance: few
CDR3aa: CASTPWGSSSPGLGTTDTQYF
CDR3nt: TGTGCCAGCACCCCGTGGGGCAGCTCATCACCGGGACTTGGGACCACAGATACGCAGTATTTT

v_gene: TRBV4-2
j_gene: TRBJ1-1
d_gene: TRBD1
len: 17
abundance: few
CDR3aa: CASSQVTWTGKNTEAFF
CDR3nt: TGTGCCAGCAGCCAAGTTACCTGGACAGGGAAGAACACTGAAGCTTTCTTT

v_gene: TRBV24-1
j_gene: TRBJ2-5
d_gene: -
len: 12
abundance: -
CDR3aa: CATSEEGETQYF
CDR3nt: TGTGCCACCAGTGAAGAAGGCGAGACCCAGTACTTC

v_gene: TRBV9
j_gene: TRBJ2-1
d_gene: -
len: 14
abundance: few
CDR3aa: CASSPWTAYNEQFF
CDR3nt: TGTGCCAGCAGCCCTTGGACAGCCTACAATGAGCAGTTCTTC

v_gene: TRBV7-9
j_gene: TRBJ2-1
d_gene: -
len: 15
abundance: -
CDR3aa: CASSLAGAKLNEQFF
CDR3nt: TGTGCCAGCAGCTTGGCGGGGGCCAAGCTCAATGAGCAGTTCTTC

v_gene: TRBV11-2
j_gene: TRBJ2-1
d_gene: TRBD1
len: 15
abundance: few
CDR3aa: CASSLGTGRINEQFF
CDR3nt: TGTGCCAGCAGCTTAGGGACAGGGAGAATCAATGAGCAGTTCTTC

v_gene: TRBV7-9
j_gene: TRBJ1-5
d_gene: TRBD1
len: 15
abundance: -
CDR3aa: CASSFDREPNQPQHF
CDR3nt: TGTGCCAGCAGCTTCGACAGGGAGCCTAATCAGCCCCAGCATTTT

v_gene: TRBV20-1
j_gene: TRBJ1-2
d_gene: TRBD1
len: 14
abundance: -
CDR3aa: CSAKNRDSIYGYTF
CDR3nt: TGCAGTGCTAAAAACCGGGACAGTATCTATGGCTACACCTTC

v_gene: TRBV20-1
j_gene: TRBJ2-3
d_gene: -
len: 13
abundance: few
CDR3aa: CSASGVGTDTQYF
CDR3nt: TGCAGTGCTAGCGGGGTCGGCACAGATACGCAGTATTTT

v_gene: TRBV6-2/TRBV6-3
j_gene: TRBJ2-1
d_gene: -
len: 10
abundance: -
CDR3aa: CASGTYEQFF
CDR3nt: TGTGCCAGCGGGACTTACGAGCAGTTCTTC

v_gene: TRBV29-1
j_gene: TRBJ1-2
d_gene: -
len: 13
abundance: -
CDR3aa: CSGLDGPSPGYTF
CDR3nt: TGCAGCGGGCTGGACGGTCCTTCGCCTGGCTACACCTTC

v_gene: TRBV7-2
j_gene: TRBJ2-1
d_gene: -
len: 11
abundance: -
CDR3aa: CASSSGGWQFF
CDR3nt: TGTGCCAGCAGCTCTGGAGGGTGGCAGTTCTTC

v_gene: TRBV7-9
j_gene: TRBJ2-3
d_gene: -
len: 13
abundance: few
CDR3aa: CASSTDVADTQYF
CDR3nt: TGTGCCAGCAGCACGGACGTAGCAGATACGCAGTATTTT

v_gene: TRBV13
j_gene: TRBJ2-2
d_gene: -
len: 17
abundance: -
CDR3aa: CASSLARGGVNTGELFF
CDR3nt: TGTGCCAGCAGCTTAGCCCGAGGGGGGGTGAACACCGGGGAGCTGTTTTTT

v_gene: TRBV2
j_gene: TRBJ2-4
d_gene: -
len: 13
abundance: -
CDR3aa: CASTTTDRLQQYF
CDR3nt: TGTGCCAGCACCACAACCGATCGTCTGCAGCAGTACTTC